This T cell receptor beta chain was captured by sequencing in a study of cytomegalovirus exposure and HLA in healthy donors. General study results and limits: Most TCRs appeared rarely, but some public TCRs recurred in many donors.

The donors were part of the validation cohort, which consisted of more than 90 subjects and was separate from the first cohort of 670 or so subjects. TCRdb's copy holds only in-frame clones and misses some; the assay was immunoSEQ multiplex PCR. The sample records about 120,000 clones, 85% to 90% being singletons. V lost 7 bases and J 6 bases, leaving 19 bases between the germline ends. The CDR3 has 14 residues. Germline CDR1 is MDHEN and CDR2 is SYDVKM. In the case of this clone: The antigen is undetermined.

The source is a woman aged 25 to 39 in good health and CMV-seropositive. Material for sequencing was PBMCs. The chain has TRBV28 and TRBJ2-7; perhaps TRBD2 as D (7 bases). CDR3: CASTPGGHRVEQYF. The CDR3 bases are TGTGCCAGCACCCCCGGGGGGCATAGGGTCGAGCAGTACTTC.